The clone carrying this T cell receptor beta chain was seen more than once but under ten times. What it binds is not known. TCRdb independently ran MiXCR on the reads; one entry per CDR3 protein. The sample holds roughly 760,000 distinct CDR3 sequences, 35% to 40% seen once. The data are from a study of T cell repertoires in cytomegalovirus infection. Study as a whole: Matching HLA type, along with CMV infection, was indicated by public TCR beta signatures. Findings and limits, study-wide: The response measured ex vivo was dominated by TCR beta clonotypes (HLA-C-restricted and CMV-specific). Cumulative frequency (of public TCR beta family members) identified carriers of CMV plus the relevant HLA.

J gave up 3 bases and V 0 bases, and 8 bases lay outside the gene matches. Germline assignment: CDR1 MGHRA and CDR2 YSYEKL. The CDR3 has 16 residues. The sample taken for sequencing was PBMCs. This chain uses TRBV4-1 with TRBJ2-7; 7 bases are shared with TRBD2. The clonotype originates from a human donor in good health (CMV status not recorded). Some clones in this sample may be carry-over from other donors' samples. CDR3 sequence: CASSQEKRGGFYEQYF. The CDR3 coding sequence is TGCGCCAGCAGCCAAGAGAAACGGGGAGGGTTCTACGAGCAGTACTTC.